The clone carrying this T cell receptor beta chain turned up a few times. The data derive from a study of identical twins. The germline V gene encodes CDR1 LNHNV and CDR2 YYDKDF (reference sequence). This CDR3 spans 12 amino acids. Trimming took off 0 bases at V and 6 bases at J, with 6 bases between the two ends. TCRdb reprocessed the 5' RACE reads with MiXCR, giving one entry per CDR3 protein. The sample records about 200,000 distinct CDR3 sequences, 10% to 13% being singletons. The sample consisted of memory T cells sorted from blood. The clonotype comes from a man aged 50-60 years in good health. V and J are TRBV15 and TRBJ2-7; no clear D gene. The CDR3 DNA reads TGTGCCACCAGCAGAGACTCGGGCGAGCAGTACTTC. It codes for CATSRDSGEQYF.